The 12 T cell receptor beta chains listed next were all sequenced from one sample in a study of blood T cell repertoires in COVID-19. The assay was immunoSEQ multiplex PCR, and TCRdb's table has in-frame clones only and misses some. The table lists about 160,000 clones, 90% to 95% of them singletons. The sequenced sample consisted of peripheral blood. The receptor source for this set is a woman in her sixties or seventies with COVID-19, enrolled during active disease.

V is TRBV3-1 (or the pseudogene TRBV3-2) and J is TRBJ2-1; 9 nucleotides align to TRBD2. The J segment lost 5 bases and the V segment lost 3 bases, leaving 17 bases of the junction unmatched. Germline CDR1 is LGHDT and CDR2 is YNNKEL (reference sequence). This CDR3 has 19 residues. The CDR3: CASSQESGGTPHMNNEQFF. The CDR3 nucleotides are TGTGCCAGCAGCCAGGAAAGCGGGGGGACCCCACATATGAACAATGAGCAGTTCTTC.

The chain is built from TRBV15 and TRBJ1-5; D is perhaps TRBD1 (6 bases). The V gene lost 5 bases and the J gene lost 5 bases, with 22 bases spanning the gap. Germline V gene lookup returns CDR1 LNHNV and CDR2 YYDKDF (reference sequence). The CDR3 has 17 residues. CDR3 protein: CATSGPTTGVGDQPQHF. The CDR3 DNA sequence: TGTGCCACCAGCGGACCAACGACAGGCGTAGGGGATCAGCCCCAGCATTTT.

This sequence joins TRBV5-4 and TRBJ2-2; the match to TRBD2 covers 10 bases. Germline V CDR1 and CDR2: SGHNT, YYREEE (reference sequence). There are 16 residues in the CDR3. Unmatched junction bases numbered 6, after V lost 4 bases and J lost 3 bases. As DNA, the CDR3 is TGTGCCAGCAGCCAAGGACTAGCGGAGGACACCGGGGAGCTGTTTTTT. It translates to CASSQGLAEDTGELFF.

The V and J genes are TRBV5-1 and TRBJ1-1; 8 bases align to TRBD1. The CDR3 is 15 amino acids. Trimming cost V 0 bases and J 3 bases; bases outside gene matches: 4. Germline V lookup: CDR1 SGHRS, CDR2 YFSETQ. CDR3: CASSLVTGGDTEAFF. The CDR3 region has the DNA TGCGCCAGCAGCTTGGTTACAGGGGGAGACACTGAAGCTTTCTTT.

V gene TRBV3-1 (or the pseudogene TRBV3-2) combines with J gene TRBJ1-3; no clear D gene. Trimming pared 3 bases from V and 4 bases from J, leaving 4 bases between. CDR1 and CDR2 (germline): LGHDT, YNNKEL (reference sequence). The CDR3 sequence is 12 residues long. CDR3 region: CASSHTGNTIYF. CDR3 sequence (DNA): TGTGCCAGCAGCCATACAGGAAACACCATATATTTT.

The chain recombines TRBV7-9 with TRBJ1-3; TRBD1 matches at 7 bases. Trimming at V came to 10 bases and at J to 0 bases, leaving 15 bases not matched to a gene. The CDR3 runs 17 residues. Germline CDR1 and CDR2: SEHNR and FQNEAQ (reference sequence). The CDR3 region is CATPHRDRASSGNTIYF. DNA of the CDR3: TGTGCCACCCCACACCGTGACAGGGCTTCCTCTGGAAACACCATATATTTT. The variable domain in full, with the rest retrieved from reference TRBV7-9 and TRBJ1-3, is DTGVSQNPRHKITKRGQNVTFRCDPISEHNRLYWYRQTLGQGPEFLTYFQNEAQLEKSRLLSDRFSAERPKGSFSTLEIQRTEQGDSAMYLCATPHRDRASSGNTIYFGEGSWLTVV.

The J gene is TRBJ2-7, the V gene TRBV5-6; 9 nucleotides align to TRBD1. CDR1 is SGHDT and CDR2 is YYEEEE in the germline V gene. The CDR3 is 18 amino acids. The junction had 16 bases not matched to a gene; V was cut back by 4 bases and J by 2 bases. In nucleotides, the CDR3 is TGTGCCAGCAGCCCAAGGTTGGGAGCGGGGACAGGGCCCTACGAGCAGTACTTC. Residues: CASSPRLGAGTGPYEQYF.

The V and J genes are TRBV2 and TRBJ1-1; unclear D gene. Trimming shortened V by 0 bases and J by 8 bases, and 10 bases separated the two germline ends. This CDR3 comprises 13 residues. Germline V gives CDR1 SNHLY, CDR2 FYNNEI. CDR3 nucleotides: TGTGCCAGCAGTGAAGCACACAGCCGGGAAGCTTTCTTT. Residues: CASSEAHSREAFF.

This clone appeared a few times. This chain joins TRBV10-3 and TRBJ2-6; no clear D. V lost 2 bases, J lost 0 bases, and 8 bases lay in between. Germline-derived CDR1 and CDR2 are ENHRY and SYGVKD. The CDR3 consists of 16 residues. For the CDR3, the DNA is TGTGCCATCAGTGAGGCAGGCAACTCTGGGGCCAACGTCCTGACTTTC. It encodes CAISEAGNSGANVLTF.

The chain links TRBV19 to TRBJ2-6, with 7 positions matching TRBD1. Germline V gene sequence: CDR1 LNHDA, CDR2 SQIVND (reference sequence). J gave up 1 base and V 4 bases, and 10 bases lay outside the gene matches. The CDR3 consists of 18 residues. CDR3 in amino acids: CASSRYRDRSSGANVLTF. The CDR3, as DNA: TGTGCCAGTAGTAGATACCGGGACAGATCATCTGGGGCCAACGTCCTGACTTTC.

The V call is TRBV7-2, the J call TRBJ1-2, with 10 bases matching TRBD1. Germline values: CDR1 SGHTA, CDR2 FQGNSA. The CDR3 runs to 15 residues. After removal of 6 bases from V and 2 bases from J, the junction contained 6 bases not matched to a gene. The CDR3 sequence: CASSSTGQGNYGYTF. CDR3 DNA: TGTGCCAGCAGTTCCACGGGACAGGGGAACTATGGCTACACCTTC. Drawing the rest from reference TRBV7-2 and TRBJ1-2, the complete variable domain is GAGVSQSPSNKVTEKGKDVELRCDPISGHTALYWYRQSLGQGLEFLIYFQGNSAPDKSGLPSDRFSAERTGGSVSTLTIQRTQQEDSAVYLCASSSTGQGNYGYTFGSGTRLTVV.

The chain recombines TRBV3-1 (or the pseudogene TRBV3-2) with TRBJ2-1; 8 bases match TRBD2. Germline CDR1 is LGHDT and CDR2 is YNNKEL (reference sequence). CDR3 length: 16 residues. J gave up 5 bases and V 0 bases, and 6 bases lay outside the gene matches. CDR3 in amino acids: CASSQDGRGANNEQFF. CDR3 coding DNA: TGTGCCAGCAGCCAAGATGGGCGGGGGGCCAACAATGAGCAGTTCTTC.